These 5 T cell receptor beta chains were all obtained from the same sample, sequenced in a study of circulating CD8 cells and anti-PD-1 response in melanoma. Using approximately 15 ng of total RNA, TCR libraries were made with the QIAseq Immune Repertoire TCR panel. TCRdb called the reads again in MiXCR, with one record for every CDR3 protein. The data contain about 490 distinct CDR3 sequences, 8.5% to 9% of them seen just once; the ten biggest clones take up over 15%. From live CD3+CD8+TCRalphabeta+ cells, four PD-1 and/or TIGIT subsets were sorted. Sequenced material: CD8+ T cells from PBMCs, taken at baseline or after one month of anti-PD-1 therapy (not recorded which). These receptors originate from a human donor with melanoma.

Relative to its sample, this clonotype is large. This chain links TRBV29-1 with TRBJ2-1; 8 nucleotides align to TRBD2. The CDR3 has 15 residues. The ends lost 1 base at V and 8 bases at J; junction bases unmatched: 10. Per the germline V gene, CDR1 is SQVTM and CDR2 is ANQGSEA. CDR3 nucleotide sequence: TGCAGCGTTGAAGGGGGGACTAGTAAGCGCGATGAGCAGTTCTTC. It translates to CSVEGGTSKRDEQFF.

This clonotype rates as large. This chain uses TRBV19 with TRBJ2-7, with 8 positions matching TRBD1. Trimming took 4 bases from V and 2 from J; bases not matched to a gene: 10. Germline V gene data show CDR1 as LNHDA and CDR2 as SQIVND (reference sequence). The CDR3 is made up of 16 amino acids. The CDR3 is CASSTQDRGRPYEQYF. CDR3 nucleotide sequence: TGTGCCAGTAGTACCCAAGACAGGGGCCGACCCTACGAGCAGTACTTC. The full variable domain, with the rest looked up from reference TRBV19 and TRBJ2-7, is DGGITQSPKYLFRKEGQNVTLSCEQNLNHDAMYWYRQDPGQGLRLIYYSQIVNDFQKGDIAEGYSVSREKKESFPLTVTSAQKNPTAFYLCASSTQDRGRPYEQYFGPGTRLTVT.

By share, this clonotype ranks as large. The genes are TRBV18 and TRBJ2-5; 8 nucleotides align to TRBD1. Trimming cost V 3 bases and J 0 bases; bases outside gene matches: 3. Germline CDR1 reads KGHSH; CDR2 reads LQKENI. The CDR3 length is 15 residues. In nucleotides, the CDR3 is TGTGCCAGCTCACCCCTGGACAGGGACCAAGAGACCCAGTACTTC. It specifies CASSPLDRDQETQYF.

Judged by abundance, this clonotype is large. The chain carries TRBV27 and TRBJ2-7; 12 nucleotides align to TRBD1. Germline-derived CDR1 and CDR2 are MNHEY and SMNVEV (reference sequence). The length of the CDR3 is 16 residues. V lost 5 bases and J lost 7; bases outside the gene matches: 12. CDR3 DNA sequence: TGTGCCAGCAGTCAGCTACCGGGACAGGGGGCTGATGAGCAGTACTTC. This translates into CASSQLPGQGADEQYF.

This clonotype is judged large. The chain has TRBV30 and TRBJ1-2, with D hard to call. The V and J ends lost 3 bases and 6 bases respectively, with 23 bases between them. The CDR3 consists of 16 residues. In germline, CDR1 is GTSNPN, CDR2 SVGIG (reference sequence). The CDR3 reads CAWRAVLDRIRHGYTF. The DNA for the CDR3 is TGTGCCTGGAGGGCAGTCCTGGACCGGATTAGGCATGGCTACACCTTC.